The 30 T cell receptor beta chains given below trace back to one sample, sequenced in a study of cytomegalovirus exposure and HLA in healthy donors. The PCR ran on 60 Vbeta and 13 Jbeta primers. TCRdb keeps only in-frame clones here, not all; method: immunoSEQ multiplex PCR. This sample carries approximately 88,000 clones, approximately 80% of them seen once, and the ten largest clones take 2% to 2.5%. The sample taken for sequencing was PBMCs. The receptors derive from a man younger than 30 in good health and CMV-seronegative.

In this sample, this clone turned up a few times. CDR3 region: CASSAGQTRELFF. CDR3 nucleotide sequence: TGTGCCAGCAGTGCCGGACAGACGCGTGAGCTGTTTTTT. J is TRBJ2-2 and V is TRBV6-1, with D tentatively TRBD1 (6 bases). CDR1 and CDR2 (germline): MNHNS, SASEGT. This CDR3 contains 13 residues. Trimming took 4 bases from V and 11 from J, leaving 14 bases between them.

This clone was seen once. The gene calls are TRBV19 and TRBJ1-4; possible D gene TRBD1, 6 bases. Trimming removed 6 bases from V and 8 bases from J, with 16 bases in between. CDR3 length: 14 amino acids. Germline values: CDR1 LNHDA, CDR2 SQIVND (reference sequence). This chain's CDR3 is CASRRYRVGEKLFF. CDR3 in DNA: TGTGCCAGTAGGCGATACAGGGTGGGGGAAAAACTGTTTTTT.

The CDR3 DNA is TGTGCCAGCAGGCCGGGACTAGCGATCCAAGGTTACGAGCAGTACTTC. This gives the protein CASRPGLAIQGYEQYF. V and J are TRBV27 and TRBJ2-7; TRBD2 matches at 10 bases. The CDR3 contains 16 residues. V shed 6 bases and J 4 bases; nucleotides not matched to a gene: 12. Germline V lookup: CDR1 MNHEY, CDR2 SMNVEV (reference sequence).

V is TRBV15 and J is TRBJ2-5, with TRBD2 identical over 8 bases. V shed 1 base, J shed 4 bases, and the junction held 8 bases outside the gene matches. Germline V lookup: CDR1 LNHNV, CDR2 YYDKDF (reference sequence). This CDR3 is built from 16 residues. This chain's CDR3 is CATSRGTGTRRETQYF. Written as DNA, the CDR3 is TGTGCCACCAGCAGAGGAACCGGGACTAGAAGAGAGACCCAGTACTTC.

The chain employs TRBV6-1 and TRBJ1-4, with 7 bases aligning to TRBD1. Germline assignment: CDR1 MNHNS and CDR2 SASEGT. The CDR3 covers 14 residues. V lost 7 bases, J lost 7 bases, and 9 bases stayed unmatched. The CDR3 protein is CASTQIQGSEKLFF. Written as DNA, the CDR3 is TGTGCCAGCACCCAGATACAGGGGAGTGAAAAACTGTTTTTT.

This chain joins TRBV19 and TRBJ1-2; 9 positions agree with TRBD1. The germline V gene encodes CDR1 LNHDA and CDR2 SQIVND (reference sequence). After removal of 6 bases from V and 2 bases from J, the junction contained 4 bases not matched to a gene. This CDR3 is built from 14 residues. The CDR3 region has the DNA TGTGCCAGTAGCCCCGACAGGGGGAACTATGGCTACACCTTC. This encodes CASSPDRGNYGYTF.

V and J are TRBV5-6 and TRBJ1-1; a weak D match, TRBD1 (5 bases). Germline V gene lookup returns CDR1 SGHDT and CDR2 YYEEEE. V lost 4 bases, J lost 4 bases, and 23 bases lay in between. The CDR3 runs to 17 residues. The CDR3 DNA reads TGTGCCAGCAGCCCCCCGGGGGGGGGTCCGGGGGGCACTGAAGCTTTCTTT. Its protein product is CASSPPGGGPGGTEAFF.

The CDR3 region is CASSSGTGGIRNTEAFF. The CDR3, as DNA: TGTGCCAGCAGTTCGGGGACAGGGGGGATAAGGAACACTGAAGCTTTCTTT. V gene TRBV7-9 combines with J gene TRBJ1-1; 11 bases match TRBD1. V trimming: 6 bases; J trimming: 1 base; junction bases outside the gene matches: 10. The germline V gene encodes CDR1 SEHNR and CDR2 FQNEAQ (reference sequence). The CDR3 covers 17 residues.

This clone has just a few counts. This chain links TRBV6-5 with TRBJ1-1; D gene unclear. Germline V gene data show CDR1 as MNHEY and CDR2 as SVGAGI. V dropped 2 bases and J dropped 4 bases, with 8 bases sitting between them. CDR3 length: 13 residues. CDR3: CASSYRGGTEAFF. The CDR3 DNA follows: TGTGCCAGCAGTTACCGGGGAGGCACTGAAGCTTTCTTT.

The CDR3 nucleotides read TGTGCCAGCAGTTACTCTGAGGGTTATGGCTACACCTTC. It codes for CASSYSEGYGYTF. The V call is TRBV6-5, the J call TRBJ1-2; D is ambiguous. V was clipped by 0 bases and J by 5 bases, with 7 bases between them. The germline gives CDR1 MNHEY, CDR2 SVGAGI. CDR3 length equals 13 residues.

The CDR3 loop reads CASSQAGGWNSPLHF. The CDR3 DNA reads TGTGCCAGCAGCCAGGCCGGGGGGTGGAATTCACCCCTCCACTTT. This rearrangement joins TRBV11-1 to TRBJ1-6; D perhaps matches TRBD1 (5 bases). V lost 5 bases and J lost 7, with 15 bases in between. Germline values: CDR1 SGHAT, CDR2 FQDESV (reference sequence). The CDR3 consists of 15 residues. Drawing the rest from reference TRBV11-1 and TRBJ1-6, the complete variable domain is EAEVAQSPRYKITEKSQAVAFWCDPISGHATLYWYRQILGQGPELLVQFQDESVVDDSQLPKDRFSAERLKGVDSTLKIQPAELGDSAMYLCASSQAGGWNSPLHFGNGTRLTVT.

The V and J genes are TRBV9 and TRBJ1-6; D not resolved. V dropped 4 bases and J dropped 10 bases, with 12 bases sitting between them. The germline V gene encodes CDR1 SGDLS and CDR2 YYNGEE. This CDR3 has 13 residues. CDR3 loop: CASSPNPGSPLHF. CDR3 bases: TGTGCCAGCAGCCCCAACCCGGGGTCACCCCTCCACTTT.

V is TRBV11-2 and J is TRBJ2-7; 9 nucleotides agree with TRBD1. The J segment lost 4 bases and the V segment lost 7 bases, leaving 8 bases of the junction unmatched. Germline-derived CDR1 and CDR2 are SGHAT and FQNNGV. This CDR3 contains 14 residues. CDR3: CASTADRGLYEQYF. The CDR3 nucleotides read TGTGCCAGCACCGCGGACAGGGGACTGTACGAGCAGTACTTC.

Only a few counts were recorded for this clone. The rearrangement links TRBV28 to TRBJ2-3; 9 bases match TRBD2. The V segment lost 5 bases and the J segment 2 bases; nucleotides outside the gene matches: 5. The CDR3 runs to 15 residues. From germline, CDR1 is MDHEN and CDR2 SYDVKM. Here the CDR3 DNA reads TGTGCCAGCAGTCGTAGCGGGGGTGCCACAGATACGCAGTATTTT. Translating it yields CASSRSGGATDTQYF.

This clone has just one count. V gene TRBV6-5 combines with J gene TRBJ1-5, with D perhaps matching TRBD1 (6 bases). Trimming stripped 4 bases from V and 6 bases from J, with 16 bases between. The CDR3 contains 15 residues. Looked up from germline, CDR1 is MNHEY and CDR2 is SVGAGI. The CDR3 spells CASSSLGARSQPQHF. CDR3 nucleotide sequence: TGTGCCAGCAGTTCCTTGGGGGCTCGAAGTCAGCCCCAGCATTTT.

The chain recombines TRBV9 with TRBJ2-7, with 9 bases fitting TRBD1. This CDR3 has 14 residues. Unmatched junction bases numbered 4, after V lost 4 bases and J lost 2 bases. Germline loops: CDR1 SGDLS, CDR2 YYNGEE. For the CDR3, the DNA is TGTGCCAGCAGCACGGGACAGGGCCCCTACGAGCAGTACTTC. This gives the protein CASSTGQGPYEQYF.

CDR3: CASSRTGEARGTEAFF. The CDR3 DNA follows: TGTGCCAGCTCACGGACAGGGGAGGCCAGAGGCACTGAAGCTTTCTTT. The chain couples TRBV18 to TRBJ1-1; 9 positions match TRBD1. The CDR3 extends over 16 amino acids. With 4 bases clipped from V and 4 bases from J, the junction kept 10 bases outside the gene matches. Germline CDR1 and CDR2: KGHSH and LQKENI.

This clone was observed once. This chain links TRBV15 with TRBJ2-3, with 9 positions matching TRBD2. CDR1 and CDR2 from the germline V gene are LNHNV and YYDKDF (reference sequence). CDR3 length equals 18 residues. Trimming took 0 bases from V and 2 from J; bases not matched to a gene: 9. Here the CDR3 reads CATSRDRSGGGVTDTQYF. CDR3 DNA sequence: TGTGCCACCAGCAGAGATCGGTCTGGCGGGGGGGTCACAGATACGCAGTATTTT.

The gene calls are TRBV2 and TRBJ1-2, with 7 bases aligning to TRBD1. The trim removed 6 bases at V and 0 bases at J, leaving 4 bases unmatched. CDR3 length: 14 amino acids. CDR1 is SNHLY and CDR2 is FYNNEI in the germline V gene. The DNA for the CDR3 is TGTGCCAGCAGGGGACAGATCTCTAACTATGGCTACACCTTC. Amino acid sequence: CASRGQISNYGYTF.

The genes are TRBV6-5 and TRBJ2-1, with 8 bases that match TRBD2. V was clipped by 10 bases and J by 4 bases; unmatched bases: 6. Germline CDR1 is MNHEY and CDR2 is SVGAGI. CDR3 length equals 13 residues. CDR3: CATHGGEYNEQFF. CDR3 bases: TGTGCCACCCACGGGGGGGAATACAATGAGCAGTTCTTC.

A note on this clone: The junction shows a germline mismatch at one end, possibly a read error. This rearrangement joins TRBV27 to TRBJ2-7, with 10 bases fitting TRBD1. CDR1 and CDR2 (germline): MNHEY, SMNVEV (reference sequence). CDR3 length: 16 residues. The CDR3 reads CASSVSTGGESYEQYF. CDR3 DNA sequence: TGTGCCAGCAGTGTATCGACAGGGGGCGAGTCCTACGAGCAGTACTTC.

This sequence joins TRBV19 and TRBJ1-2, with 8 bases aligning to TRBD1. Germline CDR1 and CDR2: LNHDA and SQIVND (reference sequence). There are 14 residues in the CDR3. V was clipped by 4 bases and J by 6 bases; unmatched bases: 7. The CDR3 DNA reads TGTGCCAGTAGTAGCCCGGACAGGGTACATGGCTACACCTTC. Translated, it gives CASSSPDRVHGYTF.

This clone was observed a handful of times. The CDR3: CASSLNTGGLNTEAFF. The CDR3 DNA is TGCGCCAGCAGCTTGAACACAGGGGGCTTGAACACTGAAGCTTTCTTT. The J gene is TRBJ1-1, the V gene TRBV5-1; the match to TRBD1 covers 9 bases. Per the germline V gene, CDR1 is SGHRS and CDR2 is YFSETQ. The CDR3 consists of 16 residues. Trimming took 1 base from V and 0 from J; bases not matched to a gene: 4.

V usage is TRBV4-1 and J usage is TRBJ2-1; 8 nucleotides line up with TRBD2. Trimming took 1 base from V and 7 from J; bases not matched to a gene: 6. Germline CDR1 is MGHRA and CDR2 is YSYEKL. There are 15 residues in the CDR3. The CDR3 coding sequence is TGCGCCAGCAGCCAAGGCGGGGGGCCGGCAAATGAGCAGTTCTTC. It specifies CASSQGGGPANEQFF.

The genes are TRBV6-5 and TRBJ2-1; no reliable D call. Germline values: CDR1 MNHEY, CDR2 SVGAGI. Trimming pared 2 bases from V and 0 bases from J, leaving 8 bases between. This CDR3 region has 15 residues. The DNA for the CDR3 is TGTGCCAGCAGTTACCAGCGAGGCTCCTACAATGAGCAGTTCTTC. Translated, it gives CASSYQRGSYNEQFF.

The V call is TRBV5-1, the J call TRBJ2-5; 8 positions agree with TRBD2. V shed 0 bases, J shed 2 bases, and the junction held 3 bases outside the gene matches. This CDR3 is built from 15 residues. The V gene's germline CDR1 is SGHRS and CDR2 YFSETQ. DNA for the CDR3: TGCGCCAGCAGCTTGGGCGGGACTAGTCAAGAGACCCAGTACTTC. Amino acid sequence: CASSLGGTSQETQYF.

This sequence joins TRBV4-1 and TRBJ1-2; no clear D gene. Trimming took 4 bases from V and 0 from J, leaving 18 bases between them. CDR3 length: 17 residues. The germline gives CDR1 MGHRA, CDR2 YSYEKL. The CDR3 spells CASSRDEADGTNYGYTF. For the CDR3, the DNA is TGCGCCAGCAGCCGAGACGAGGCGGACGGGACTAACTATGGCTACACCTTC.

This chain joins TRBV5-1 and TRBJ1-5, with D maybe TRBD1 (5 bases). CDR3 length equals 14 residues. Trimming removed 0 bases at V and 4 bases at J, with 8 bases between. Germline values: CDR1 SGHRS, CDR2 YFSETQ. The CDR3 loop is CASSLGEGNQPQHF. CDR3 DNA: TGCGCCAGCAGCTTGGGGGAGGGGAATCAGCCCCAGCATTTT.

The chain has TRBV6-4 and TRBJ1-6; TRBD1 matches at 8 bases. V shed 0 bases, J shed 10 bases, and the junction held 8 bases outside the gene matches. Germline assignment: CDR1 MRHNA and CDR2 SNTAGT. This CDR3 spans 16 amino acids. CDR3 in amino acids: CASSDSHGTGGSPLHF. Here the CDR3 DNA reads TGTGCCAGCAGTGACTCCCACGGGACAGGAGGCTCACCCCTCCACTTT.

This sequence joins TRBV7-6 and TRBJ1-3, with 11 bases aligning to TRBD1. The ends lost 5 bases at V and 0 bases at J; junction bases unmatched: 15. The CDR3 is 20 amino acids. Germline lookup yields CDR1 SGHVS and CDR2 FNYEAQ. In nucleotides, the CDR3 is TGTGCCAGCAGCCCCACCCACGGGACAGGGGGTGCCAGCTCTGGAAACACCATATATTTT. It codes for CASSPTHGTGGASSGNTIYF.